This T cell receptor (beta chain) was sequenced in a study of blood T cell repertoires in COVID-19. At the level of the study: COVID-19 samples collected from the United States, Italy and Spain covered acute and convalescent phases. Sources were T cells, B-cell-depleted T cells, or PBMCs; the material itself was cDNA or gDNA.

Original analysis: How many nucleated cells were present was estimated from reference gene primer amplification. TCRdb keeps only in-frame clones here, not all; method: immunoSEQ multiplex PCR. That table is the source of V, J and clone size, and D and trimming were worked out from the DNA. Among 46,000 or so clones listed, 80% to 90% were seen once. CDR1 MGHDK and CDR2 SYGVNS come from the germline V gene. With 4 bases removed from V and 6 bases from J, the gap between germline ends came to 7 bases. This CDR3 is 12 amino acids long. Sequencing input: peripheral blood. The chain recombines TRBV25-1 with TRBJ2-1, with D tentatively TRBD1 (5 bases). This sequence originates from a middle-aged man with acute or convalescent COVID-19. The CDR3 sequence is CASSAGLNEQFF. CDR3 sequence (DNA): TGTGCCAGCAGTGCAGGGCTCAATGAGCAGTTCTTC.